A single sample gave rise to the 22 T cell receptor beta chains below, sequenced in a study of Graves' ophthalmopathy and Graves' hyperthyroidism. RNA transcripts served as template for amplifying TCR beta CDR3 sequences. First-round RT-PCR employed HTBI primers, with a second-round multiplex PCR after it. One entry per CDR3 protein, called by TCRdb with MiXCR from the multiplex PCR reads. The table lists 200,000 to 300,000 distinct CDR3 sequences, 40% to 50% of them singletons. Sequencing was performed on peripheral blood. These TCRs come from an adult man with Graves' ophthalmopathy.

In its sample, this clonotype was seen a few times. This rearrangement joins TRBV6-1 to TRBJ2-7, with 11 bases aligning to TRBD1. The trim removed 6 bases at V and 5 bases at J, leaving 6 bases unmatched. This CDR3 region has 14 residues. Germline CDR1 MNHNS, CDR2 SASEGT. The CDR3 DNA sequence: TGTGCCAGCAGACCGGACAGGGGGCGGAACGAGCAGTACTTC. Translation: CASRPDRGRNEQYF.

The J gene is TRBJ2-6, the V gene TRBV20-1, with 9 bases that match TRBD2. The CDR3 covers 17 residues. Losses at the gene ends were 1 base for V and 4 bases for J; bases not matched to a gene: 8. Germline CDR1 is DFQATT and CDR2 is SNEGSKA (reference sequence). The CDR3 DNA sequence: TGCAGTGCTAGAGGGCGGGGGGGGAACACCGGGGCCAACGTCCTGACTTTC. Amino acid sequence: CSARGRGGNTGANVLTF.

This CDR3 is CASRRTSGAGELFF. As DNA, the CDR3 is TGTGCCAGCAGACGCACTAGCGGGGCCGGGGAGCTGTTTTTT. The chain joins TRBV7-9 to TRBJ2-2, with 10 bases that match TRBD2. V shed 6 bases and J 6 bases; nucleotides not matched to a gene: 4. CDR1 is SEHNR and CDR2 is FQNEAQ in the germline V gene (reference sequence). The CDR3 has 14 amino acids.

The chain carries TRBV29-1 and TRBJ2-5; 9 nucleotides match TRBD2. Trimming removed 4 bases from V and 5 bases from J; junction bases left unmatched: 5. CDR3 size: 13 residues. Germline CDR1 SQVTM, CDR2 ANQGSEA. As DNA, the CDR3 is TGCAGCGTTGCTAGCGGGGCGGTGGAGACCCAGTACTTC. Encoded protein: CSVASGAVETQYF.

This clonotype has at least ten counts. The chain joins TRBV20-1 to TRBJ1-2; tentative D call: TRBD1 (6 bases). The CDR3 runs 12 residues. CDR1 DFQATT and CDR2 SNEGSKA come from the germline V gene (reference sequence). Trimming pared 3 bases from V and 6 bases from J, leaving 11 bases between. DNA of the CDR3: TGCAGTGCTAGCACAGGGAGGGATGGCTACACCTTC. It codes for CSASTGRDGYTF.

V gene TRBV29-1 combines with J gene TRBJ2-5, with D unresolved. V was trimmed by 6 bases and J by 1 base, leaving 9 bases between them. CDR1 and CDR2 from the germline V gene are SQVTM and ANQGSEA. CDR3 length: 12 amino acids. CDR3 protein: CSVTMSQETQYF. The CDR3 DNA sequence: TGCAGCGTCACCATGAGCCAAGAGACCCAGTACTTC.

The chain uses TRBV6-5 and TRBJ2-7, with 9 bases aligning to TRBD2. CDR1 and CDR2 from the germline V gene are MNHEY and SVGAGI. V shed 4 bases and J 0 bases; nucleotides not matched to a gene: 4. This CDR3 is 15 amino acids long. The chain's CDR3 is CASSFAAGGSYEQYF. CDR3 DNA: TGTGCCAGCAGTTTCGCAGCGGGAGGCTCCTACGAGCAGTACTTC.

The chain is built from TRBV2 and TRBJ2-7; 9 bases line up with TRBD1. V trimming: 5 bases; J trimming: 5 bases; junction bases outside the gene matches: 7. Germline lookup yields CDR1 SNHLY and CDR2 FYNNEI. The CDR3 consists of 14 residues. Written as DNA, the CDR3 is TGTGCCAGCAGTCAATGGGGACAGGGTGACGAGCAGTACTTC. Translating gives CASSQWGQGDEQYF.

This chain uses TRBV24-1 with TRBJ1-2, with D perhaps TRBD1 (6 bases). Germline CDR1 is KGHDR and CDR2 is SFDVKD. The CDR3 runs to 13 residues. The V end was cut by 0 bases, the J end by 8 bases, with 9 bases between. The DNA for the CDR3 is TGTGCCACCAGTGATTTGAGGACAGAGGGCTACACCTTC. Its translation: CATSDLRTEGYTF.

The chain employs TRBV6-5 and TRBJ1-4; D is possibly TRBD1 (6 bases). V lost 6 bases and J 12 bases, leaving 17 bases between the germline ends. The V gene's germline CDR1 is MNHEY and CDR2 SVGAGI. This CDR3 contains 13 residues. The CDR3 region has the DNA TGTGCCAGCAGGGACAGCCCGAGGAGACAACTGTTTTTT. Its protein product is CASRDSPRRQLFF.

The chain is built from TRBV7-9 and TRBJ1-2; weak D call: TRBD1 (6 bases). Trimming stripped 4 bases from V and 6 bases from J, with 12 bases between. Per germline, CDR1 SEHNR and CDR2 FQNEAQ (reference sequence). The CDR3 contains 13 residues. The CDR3: CASSSAGANGYTF. The DNA of the CDR3 is TGTGCCAGCAGCTCCGCGGGGGCGAATGGCTACACCTTC.

At least ten counts were recorded for this clonotype. The V call is TRBV25-1, the J call TRBJ2-6; no clear D gene. The CDR3 has 14 amino acids. Deletions cut 3 bases from V and 3 bases from J, with 6 bases between. CDR1 is MGHDK, CDR2 SYGVNS, per germline. In DNA form, the CDR3 reads TGTGCCAGCAGTGACCCCTATGGGGCCAACGTCCTGACTTTC. This codes for CASSDPYGANVLTF.

This clonotype has more than one count but fewer than ten. The V gene is TRBV19, the J gene TRBJ2-2, with D tentatively TRBD1 or TRBD2 (5 bases each). Germline V gene data show CDR1 as LNHDA and CDR2 as SQIVND (reference sequence). CDR3 length: 14 amino acids. Trimming left V 3 bases short and J 7 bases short, with 12 bases between. CDR3 coding DNA: TGTGCCAGTAGTATTCCCGGGGCCAACGGGGAGCTGTTTTTT. Translated: CASSIPGANGELFF.

This clonotype was seen a few times. The chain recombines TRBV10-3 with TRBJ1-2, with TRBD1 matching 10 bases. V lost 9 bases to trimming and J lost 7 bases; unmatched junction nucleotides: 8. Germline-derived CDR1 and CDR2 are ENHRY and SYGVKD. The CDR3 covers 13 residues. CDR3 sequence reads: CAMTGTGAGGYTF. CDR3 nucleotides: TGTGCCATGACCGGGACAGGGGCGGGTGGCTACACCTTC.

The V gene is TRBV5-4, the J gene TRBJ2-2; tentatively, D is TRBD1 or TRBD2 (6 bases each). The CDR3 covers 15 residues. CDR1 is SGHNT and CDR2 is YYREEE in the germline V gene (reference sequence). The V end lost 5 bases, the J end lost 1 base, and 12 bases lay between the germline ends. The CDR3 DNA reads as TGTGCCAGCAGATCAAGGGGGGTGAACACCGGGGAGCTGTTTTTT. It specifies CASRSRGVNTGELFF.

For this clonotype: Its ends do not fully match the called genes, so a read error is possible. This chain joins TRBV2 and TRBJ2-5; D may be TRBD1 (6 bases). The CDR3 runs 13 residues. The germline V gene encodes CDR1 SNHLY and CDR2 FYNNEI. In DNA form, the CDR3 reads TGTGCCAACAGTGTGGGACAAAAAGAGACCCAGTACTTC. It codes for CANSVGQKETQYF. The full variable domain, in which reference TRBV2 and TRBJ2-5 provide the parts outside the CDR3, is EPEVTQTPSHQVTQMGQEVILRCVPISNHLYFYWYRQILGQKVEFLVSFYNNEISEKSEIFDDQFSVERPDGSNFTLKIRSTKLEDSAMYFCANSVGQKETQYFGPGTRLLVL.

The chain's CDR3 is CASSPTGTDSPYEQYF. The CDR3 DNA is TGTGCCAGCAGTCCCACAGGGACGGATTCCCCCTACGAGCAGTACTTC. The gene calls are TRBV2 and TRBJ2-7; D may be TRBD1 (6 bases). The V end was cut by 5 bases, the J end by 2 bases, with 19 bases between. The CDR3 is 16 residues long. Germline loops: CDR1 SNHLY, CDR2 FYNNEI.

The J gene is TRBJ2-2, the V gene TRBV20-1; 7 bases line up with TRBD2. Germline V gives CDR1 DFQATT, CDR2 SNEGSKA (reference sequence). This CDR3 has 13 residues. The V and J ends lost 1 base and 6 bases, in that order; junction bases with no gene match: 2. The CDR3 DNA reads as TGCAGTGCTAGAGGGACTAGTCCCGGGGAGCTGTTTTTT. It translates to CSARGTSPGELFF.

In nucleotides, the CDR3 is TGTGCCAGCAGCTTGGGAACCTCTGGGGCCAACGTCCTGACTTTC. The encoded protein is CASSLGTSGANVLTF. The genes are TRBV5-4 and TRBJ2-6; D gene uncertain. Trimming took off 0 bases at V and 0 bases at J, with 4 bases between the two ends. From germline, CDR1 is SGHNT and CDR2 YYREEE (reference sequence). There are 15 residues in the CDR3. The complete variable domain, with remaining parts taken from reference TRBV5-4 and TRBJ2-6, reads ETGVTQSPTHLIKTRGQQVTLRCSSQSGHNTVSWYQQALGQGPQFIFQYYREEENGRGNFPPRFSGLQFPNYSSELNVNALELDDSALYLCASSLGTSGANVLTFGAGSRLTVL.

This clonotype has at least ten counts. J is TRBJ2-5 and V is TRBV15; TRBD2 matches at 13 bases. The CDR3 totals 17 residues. J gave up 5 bases and V 2 bases, and 8 bases lay outside the gene matches. Germline CDR1 reads LNHNV; CDR2 reads YYDKDF (reference sequence). The CDR3 coding sequence is TGTGCCACCAGCAGACCCCAAGGACTAGCGGGGGAGGAGACCCAGTACTTC. Its protein is CATSRPQGLAGEETQYF.

The V gene is TRBV14, the J gene TRBJ1-4; D is unresolved. The CDR3 runs 12 residues. The ends were cut back, 1 base at V and 8 bases at J, with 5 bases in the middle. In germline, CDR1 is SGHDN, CDR2 FVKESK. CDR3 nucleotides: TGTGCCAGCAGCCAAGGGATCGAAAAACTGTTTTTT. Translated: CASSQGIEKLFF.

In this sample, this clonotype turned up once. The V call is TRBV4-1, the J call TRBJ1-2; a weak D match, TRBD1 (6 bases). The CDR3 is made up of 15 amino acids. Trimming shortened V by 1 base and J by 3 bases, and 12 bases separated the two germline ends. The germline V gene has CDR1 MGHRA and CDR2 YSYEKL. The CDR3 loop is CASSQVLSGDYGYTF. CDR3 bases: TGCGCCAGCAGCCAAGTTTTATCAGGGGACTATGGCTACACCTTC.